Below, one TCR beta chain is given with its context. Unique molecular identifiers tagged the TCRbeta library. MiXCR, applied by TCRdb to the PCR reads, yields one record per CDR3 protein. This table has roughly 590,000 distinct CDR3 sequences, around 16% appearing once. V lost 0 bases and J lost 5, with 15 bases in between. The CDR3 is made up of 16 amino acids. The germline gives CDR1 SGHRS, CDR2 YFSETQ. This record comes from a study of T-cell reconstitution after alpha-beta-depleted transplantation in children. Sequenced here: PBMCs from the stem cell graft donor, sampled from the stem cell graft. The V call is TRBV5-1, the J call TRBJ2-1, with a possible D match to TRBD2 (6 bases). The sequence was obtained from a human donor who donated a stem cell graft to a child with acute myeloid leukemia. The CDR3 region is CASSLGFGLQNNEQFF. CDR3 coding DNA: TGCGCCAGCAGCTTGGGGTTCGGACTACAGAACAATGAGCAGTTCTTC. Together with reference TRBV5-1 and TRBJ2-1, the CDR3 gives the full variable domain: KAGVTQTPRYLIKTRGQQVTLSCSPISGHRSVSWYQQTPGQGLQFLFEYFSETQRNKGNFPGRFSGRQFSNSRSEMNVSTLELGDSALYLCASSLGFGLQNNEQFFGPGTRLTVL.